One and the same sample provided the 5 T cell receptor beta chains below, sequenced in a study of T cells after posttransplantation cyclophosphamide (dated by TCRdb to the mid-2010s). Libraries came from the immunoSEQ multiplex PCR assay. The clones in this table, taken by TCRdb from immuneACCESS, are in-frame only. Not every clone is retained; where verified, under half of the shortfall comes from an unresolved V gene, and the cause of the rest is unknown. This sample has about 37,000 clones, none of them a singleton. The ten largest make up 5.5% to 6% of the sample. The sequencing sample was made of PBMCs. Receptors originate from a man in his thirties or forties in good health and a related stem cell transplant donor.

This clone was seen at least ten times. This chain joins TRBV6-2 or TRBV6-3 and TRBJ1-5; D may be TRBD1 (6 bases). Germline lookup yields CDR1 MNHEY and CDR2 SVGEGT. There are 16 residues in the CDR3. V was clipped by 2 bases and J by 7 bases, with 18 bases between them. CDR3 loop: CASSYPDLFGGQPQHF. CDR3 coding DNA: TGTGCCAGCAGTTACCCGGACCTGTTTGGGGGCCAGCCCCAGCATTTT.

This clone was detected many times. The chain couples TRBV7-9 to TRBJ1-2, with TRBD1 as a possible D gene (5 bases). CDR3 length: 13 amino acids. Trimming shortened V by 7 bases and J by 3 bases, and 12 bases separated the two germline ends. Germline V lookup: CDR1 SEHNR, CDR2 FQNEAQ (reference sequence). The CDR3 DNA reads TGTGCCAGCACTAAGTGGGGGGACTATGGCTACACCTTC. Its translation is CASTKWGDYGYTF.

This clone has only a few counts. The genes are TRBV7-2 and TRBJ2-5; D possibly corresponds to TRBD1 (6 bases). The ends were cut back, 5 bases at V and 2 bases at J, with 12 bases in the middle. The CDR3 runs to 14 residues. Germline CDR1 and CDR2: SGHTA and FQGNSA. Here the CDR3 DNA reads TGTGCCAGCAGCAGGGGGACGGCGCAAGAGACCCAGTACTTC. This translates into CASSRGTAQETQYF.

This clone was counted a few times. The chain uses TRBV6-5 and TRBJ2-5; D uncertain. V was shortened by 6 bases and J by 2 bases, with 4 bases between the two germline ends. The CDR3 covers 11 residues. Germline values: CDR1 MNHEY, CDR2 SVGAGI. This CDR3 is CASSLQETQYF. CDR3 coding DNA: TGTGCCAGCAGCCTTCAAGAGACCCAGTACTTC.

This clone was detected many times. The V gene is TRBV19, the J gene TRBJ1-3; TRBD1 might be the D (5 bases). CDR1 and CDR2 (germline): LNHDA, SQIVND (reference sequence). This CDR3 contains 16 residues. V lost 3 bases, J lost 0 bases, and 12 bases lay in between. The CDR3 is CASSIERGASGNTIYF. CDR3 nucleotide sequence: TGTGCCAGTAGTATTGAGCGGGGCGCCTCTGGAAACACCATATATTTT.